Listed below are T cell receptor beta chains from one sample, sequenced in a study of cytomegalovirus exposure and HLA in healthy donors. Profiling relied on immunoSEQ multiplex PCR, and the TCRdb table lists in-frame clones only, not all of them. The data hold 90,000 to 150,000 clones, with roughly four fifths observed a single time. The sample consisted of PBMCs. The receptor source for this set is a man in his forties in good health and CMV-seronegative. The CDR3 runs from the conserved cysteine through the conserved F or W. Each record gives: V gene, clone size, CDR3 protein. Clone size is not always given. Where it is, it says once, few, many or a class for expanded clones.

>TRBV19|NA
CASSIGGVRDTEAFF
>TRBV2|NA
CASSASGANYNEQFF
>TRBV5-6|NA
CASLSGLAGIYEQYF
>TRBV6-5|NA
CASSYPRPGQNTEAFF
>TRBV14|NA
CASNRQDGYEQYF
>TRBV14|NA
CASSQLKGIGTEAFF
>TRBV30|NA
CAWRLAGGAGLFF
>TRBV9|NA
CASSSSARGNTEAFF
>TRBV5-1|NA
CASSTSGPTTGNTIYF
>TRBV27|NA
CASRKGGPATEAFF
>TRBV5-1|NA
CASSFAAEQYF
>TRBV6-6|NA
CASIGTAGYGYGYTF
>TRBV7-9|NA
CASSAGWAGTEAFF
>TRBV9|NA
CASSPAGAYNEQFF
>TRBV7-3|few
CASSPGLAGVNEQYF
>TRBV6-1|NA
CAIGQSNQPQHF
>TRBV4-3|once
CASSQDRGTYEQYF
>TRBV28|few
CASSFGSYEQYF
>TRBV4-3|few
CASSQERGGQETQYF
>TRBV19|once
CASSSRGQGLYEQYF
>TRBV30|few
CAWSVGLAYYNEQFF
>TRBV10-2|NA
CASRAGTGYEAFF
>TRBV5-1|NA
CASSPGIGDSGNTIYF
>TRBV28|NA
CASSPIYYKPQHF